The 26 T cell receptor beta chains given below trace back to one sample, sequenced in a study of CD8+CD57+ T cells in acquired aplastic anemia. Profiling that covered TCR beta VDJ and CDR3 relied on genomic DNA as its template. A single record per CDR3 protein comes from TCRdb applying MiXCR to the reads. The data contain about 190,000 distinct CDR3 sequences, 64% of them singletons. Sequencing was done on a sample of sorted CD4+, CD8+, or CD8+CD57+ T cells (not recorded which) from PBMCs. These receptors were obtained from a human donor with severe aplastic anemia or a healthy control (not recorded which).

V and J are TRBV19 and TRBJ1-6; D perhaps matches TRBD1 (5 bases). The ends were cut back, 3 bases at V and 6 bases at J, with 9 bases in the middle. CDR1 and CDR2 from the germline V gene are LNHDA and SQIVND (reference sequence). The length of the CDR3 is 14 residues. The CDR3 protein is CASSIGQVNSPLHF. The CDR3 coding sequence is TGTGCCAGTAGTATCGGACAAGTTAATTCACCCCTCCACTTT. The full variable domain, in which reference TRBV19 and TRBJ1-6 provide the parts outside the CDR3, is DGGITQSPKYLFRKEGQNVTLSCEQNLNHDAMYWYRQDPGQGLRLIYYSQIVNDFQKGDIAEGYSVSREKKESFPLTVTSAQKNPTAFYLCASSIGQVNSPLHFGNGTRLTVT.

In this sample, this clonotype turned up once. The chain has TRBV6-5 and TRBJ2-2; a possible D gene is TRBD1 (5 bases). Germline V lookup: CDR1 MNHEY, CDR2 SVGAGI. The CDR3 has 15 amino acids. Trimming cost V 5 bases and J 7 bases, with 17 bases left between them. This chain's CDR3 is CASSSDSGMGGELFF. DNA for the CDR3: TGTGCCAGCAGTAGTGACAGTGGCATGGGCGGGGAGCTGTTTTTT.

This clonotype was detected a few times. The rearrangement joins TRBV7-8 to TRBJ1-1, with D maybe TRBD1 (5 bases). Trimming took 1 base from V and 6 from J, leaving 15 bases between them. The CDR3 covers 15 residues. Germline values: CDR1 SGHVS, CDR2 FQNEAQ. CDR3 in DNA: TGTGCCAGCAGCTTAGGTAGGGACCCCGCCTCTGAAGCTTTCTTT. Translating gives CASSLGRDPASEAFF.

Details on this clonotype: No DNA is shown, since the ends of the CDR3 on it are uncertain; the CDR3 is the one TCRdb lists. The chain links TRBV29-1 to TRBJ2-2; the table's D call of TRBD1 was not tested on the DNA. Per the germline V gene, CDR1 is SQVTM and CDR2 is ANQGSEA. The length of the CDR3 is 19 amino acids, counting both ends. This chain's CDR3 is CSVAQNEQYFGPGTGELFF.

The rearrangement links TRBV25-1 to TRBJ2-1; 7 positions match TRBD1. The CDR3 covers 16 residues. J gave up 8 bases and V 8 bases, and 18 bases lay outside the gene matches. CDR1 is MGHDK and CDR2 is SYGVNS in the germline V gene. The CDR3 reads CASHSLGTARSDEQFF. DNA for the CDR3: TGTGCCAGCCACTCCCTCGGGACAGCCCGAAGCGATGAGCAGTTCTTC.

The V gene is TRBV7-3, the J gene TRBJ1-6, with 12 bases aligning to TRBD1. V lost 5 bases to trimming and J lost 9 bases; unmatched junction nucleotides: 5. Germline loops: CDR1 SGHTA, CDR2 FQGTGA. This CDR3 has 15 amino acids. CDR3 nucleotides: TGTGCCAGCAGCGTCGGGACAGGGGGCTCTTCACCCCTCCACTTT. It yields the protein CASSVGTGGSSPLHF.

This clonotype is a singleton in its sample. V and J are TRBV5-1 and TRBJ1-2; 8 bases align to TRBD1. V was clipped by 3 bases and J by 4 bases; unmatched bases: 8. CDR1 SGHRS and CDR2 YFSETQ come from the germline V gene. The CDR3 is made up of 15 amino acids. CDR3 in amino acids: CASSSPRGRGYGYTF. As DNA, the CDR3 is TGCGCCAGCAGCTCTCCCAGGGGGCGAGGCTATGGCTACACCTTC.

V is TRBV6-1 and J is TRBJ1-1; 7 bases are a match to TRBD1. From germline, CDR1 is MNHNS and CDR2 SASEGT. The CDR3 totals 16 residues. After removal of 3 bases from V and 5 bases from J, the junction contained 12 bases not matched to a gene. CDR3 residues: CASSESLRGRGTEAFF. The CDR3 DNA follows: TGTGCCAGCAGTGAGAGCCTAAGGGGGCGAGGGACTGAAGCTTTCTTT.

This clonotype occurred many times. The chain recombines TRBV7-2 with TRBJ2-7; the D is unclear. The germline V and J ends were trimmed by 1 base and 2 bases, with 12 bases remaining between them. CDR1 SGHTA and CDR2 FQGNSA come from the germline V gene. This CDR3 has 15 amino acids. CDR3 protein: CASSLGSGSTYEQYF. DNA for the CDR3: TGTGCCAGCAGCTTAGGATCGGGTAGCACCTACGAGCAGTACTTC.

There are many counts of this clonotype. V usage is TRBV19 and J usage is TRBJ1-1; 8 bases agree with TRBD1. This CDR3 contains 14 residues. Trimming cost V 6 bases and J 3 bases; bases outside gene matches: 6. The germline V gene has CDR1 LNHDA and CDR2 SQIVND (reference sequence). The CDR3 here is CASRTRGLDTEAFF. CDR3 DNA sequence: TGTGCCAGTAGGACCAGGGGGCTCGACACTGAAGCTTTCTTT.

This clonotype came up many times. The genes are TRBV19 and TRBJ1-2; D is unresolved. The CDR3 runs to 16 residues. The germline V gene encodes CDR1 LNHDA and CDR2 SQIVND (reference sequence). The V gene lost 3 bases and the J gene lost 8 bases, with 22 bases spanning the gap. The CDR3 region is CASSIPLSGDIQGYTF. The CDR3, as DNA: TGTGCCAGTAGTATCCCTCTCAGTGGGGATATTCAGGGCTACACCTTC.

The gene calls are TRBV24-1 and TRBJ2-3, with D perhaps TRBD2 (5 bases). Germline assignment: CDR1 KGHDR and CDR2 SFDVKD. Deletions cut 2 bases from V and 6 bases from J, with 14 bases between. The CDR3 has 15 residues. The CDR3: CATSDSLGVGDTQYF. The DNA of the CDR3 is TGTGCCACCAGTGATTCCCTGGGAGTGGGGGATACGCAGTATTTT.

The chain has TRBV12-3 or TRBV12-4 and TRBJ1-3; D unresolved. This CDR3 comprises 15 residues. Trimming pared 0 bases from V and 4 bases from J, leaving 10 bases between. DNA for the CDR3: TGTGCCAGCAGTTTAGCGCCGACGTTGGGAAACACCATATATTTT. Translation: CASSLAPTLGNTIYF.

This clonotype was recorded a few times. J is TRBJ1-2 and V is TRBV7-3, with a tentative D call TRBD1 (6 bases). The CDR3 loop spans 13 amino acids. Germline loops: CDR1 SGHTA, CDR2 FQGTGA. The V gene lost 5 bases and the J gene lost 6 bases, with 13 bases spanning the gap. The CDR3 here is CASSPLRGNGYTF. Written as DNA, the CDR3 is TGTGCCAGCAGCCCTCTTAGGGGGAATGGCTACACCTTC.

The genes are TRBV15 and TRBJ2-7; D might be TRBD1 (6 bases). The CDR3 loop spans 12 amino acids. Per the germline V gene, CDR1 is LNHNV and CDR2 is YYDKDF (reference sequence). Trimming cost V 1 base and J 6 bases, with 7 bases left between them. CDR3 region: CATSRGTVEQYF. DNA of the CDR3: TGTGCCACCAGCAGAGGGACAGTCGAGCAGTACTTC.

This chain's CDR3 is CAATAGYGYTF. DNA of the CDR3: TGTGCCGCGACAGCAGGCTATGGCTACACCTTC. The chain joins TRBV19 to TRBJ1-2, with a tentative D call TRBD1 (5 bases). Germline V gene data show CDR1 as LNHDA and CDR2 as SQIVND (reference sequence). The ends were cut back, 11 bases at V and 4 bases at J, with 11 bases in the middle. The CDR3 totals 11 residues.

The CDR3 DNA follows: TGTGCCATCAGTACTAGCGGGGGGGCCTACGAGCAGTACTTC. It is translated as CAISTSGGAYEQYF. This chain connects TRBV10-3 to TRBJ2-7; 13 bases fit TRBD2. There are 14 residues in the CDR3. J lost 2 bases, V lost 5 bases, and 0 bases had no gene match. CDR1 and CDR2 from the germline V gene are ENHRY and SYGVKD.

The rearrangement joins TRBV2 to TRBJ1-2, with D possibly TRBD1 on 6 matching bases. Trimming removed 7 bases at V and 2 bases at J, with 11 bases between. Germline CDR1 and CDR2: SNHLY and FYNNEI. CDR3 size: 13 residues. The CDR3 loop is CASTGRGNYGYTF. In DNA form, the CDR3 reads TGTGCCAGCACAGGCAGGGGAAACTATGGCTACACCTTC.

J is TRBJ2-5 and V is TRBV20-1; no clear D. Trimming removed 6 bases at V and 5 bases at J, with 10 bases between. The CDR3 covers 11 residues. Germline lookup yields CDR1 DFQATT and CDR2 SNEGSKA (reference sequence). This chain's CDR3 is CSAESTETQYF. Written as DNA, the CDR3 is TGCAGTGCGGAATCAACGGAGACCCAGTACTTC.

The rearrangement uses TRBV20-1 and TRBJ2-5; no firm D call. CDR1 is DFQATT, CDR2 SNEGSKA, per germline (reference sequence). This CDR3 has 13 residues. Trimming cost V 3 bases and J 2 bases, with 10 bases left between them. The CDR3 nucleotides read TGCAGTGCTAGGTCCAGGAGACAAGAGACCCAGTACTTC. Amino acids: CSARSRRQETQYF.

V is TRBV19 and J is TRBJ1-3; no reliable D call. From germline, CDR1 is LNHDA and CDR2 SQIVND (reference sequence). The CDR3 is made up of 14 amino acids. V was pared by 3 bases and J by 0 bases, with 6 bases between. The CDR3 DNA sequence: TGTGCCAGTAGTATGGGAAACTCTGGAAACACCATATATTTT. Its protein product is CASSMGNSGNTIYF.

This clonotype was seen a few times. This rearrangement joins TRBV6-1 to TRBJ2-2; no definite D call. The CDR3 is 11 amino acids. Trimming removed 6 bases at V and 6 bases at J, with 5 bases between. Germline CDR1 MNHNS, CDR2 SASEGT. The CDR3 region is CASSVAGELFF. The CDR3 region has the DNA TGTGCCAGCAGCGTAGCCGGGGAGCTGTTTTTT.

Only one count was recorded for this clonotype. The genes are TRBV20-1 and TRBJ1-3, with 9 bases lining up with TRBD1. The germline gives CDR1 DFQATT, CDR2 SNEGSKA (reference sequence). CDR3 length equals 13 residues. Germline trimming cut 5 bases from V and 2 bases from J; bases unmatched to any gene: 1. The CDR3 DNA reads as TGCAGTGCTCGACAGGGGGCTGGAAACACCATATATTTT. Its protein is CSARQGAGNTIYF.

V is TRBV2 and J is TRBJ2-7; D is uncertain. The ends were cut back, 7 bases at V and 7 bases at J, with 11 bases in the middle. CDR1 and CDR2 from the germline V gene are SNHLY and FYNNEI. The CDR3 has 11 residues. CDR3 DNA: TGTGCCAGCAAGGTTACCGGGGAGCAGTACTTC. Protein product: CASKVTGEQYF.

In its sample, this clonotype was seen a few times. The J gene is TRBJ1-5, the V gene TRBV7-9, with a tentative D call TRBD1 (6 bases). CDR1 is SEHNR and CDR2 is FQNEAQ in the germline V gene (reference sequence). V lost 6 bases, J lost 4 bases, and 10 bases lay in between. The CDR3 sequence is 13 residues long. Written as DNA, the CDR3 is TGTGCCAGCAGGCGGGACACTAATCAGCCCCAGCATTTT. Protein: CASRRDTNQPQHF. The full variable domain, rest sourced from reference TRBV7-9 and TRBJ1-5, is DTGVSQNPRHKITKRGQNVTFRCDPISEHNRLYWYRQTLGQGPEFLTYFQNEAQLEKSRLLSDRFSAERPKGSFSTLEIQRTEQGDSAMYLCASRRDTNQPQHFGDGTRLSIL.

In this sample, this clonotype turned up many times. The rearrangement links TRBV4-3 to TRBJ2-5; TRBD2 matches 9 bases. Germline V gene lookup returns CDR1 LGHNA and CDR2 YSLEER. The V segment lost 0 bases and the J segment 1 base; nucleotides outside the gene matches: 0. The length of the CDR3 is 15 residues. The DNA for the CDR3 is TGCGCCAGCAGCCAAGAGCGGGGGGGCCAAGAGACCCAGTACTTC. It yields the protein CASSQERGGQETQYF.